The rows below give T cell receptor beta chains drawn from one sample of a study of response to subunit inactivated influenza vaccine. Each CDR3 protein is one row after TCRdb ran MiXCR on the RT-PCR reads. The repertoire has approximately 570,000 distinct CDR3 sequences, approximately 7.6% of them found once; the top ten carry approximately 13%. Sequenced material: PBMCs from blood, taken less than 30 months after vaccination. The receptors here all came from a man aged 50 to 69 who received an inactivated influenza vaccine. Each CDR3 is given with its conserved first and last residue. A D gene is named only where the DNA matches it firmly. Size values are once, few and many counts, or a class for expanded clones, and some rows have none.

>TRBD2|TRBJ2-7|.|15|TRBV5-6
CASNQRLAGRYEQYF
TGTGCCAGCAATCAGAGACTAGCGGGCCGCTACGAGCAGTACTTC
>.|TRBJ2-3|.|12|TRBV29-1
CSVEEGPDTQYF
TGCAGCGTTGAGGAGGGCCCAGATACGCAGTATTTT
>TRBD1|TRBJ2-3|.|14|TRBV12-3/TRBV12-4
CASSEGTGSDTQYF
TGTGCCAGCAGTGAAGGGACAGGGTCAGATACGCAGTATTTT
>TRBD2|TRBJ2-1|many|11|TRBV29-1
CSVDQAGVPFF
TGCAGCGTTGATCAGGCGGGAGTCCCGTTCTTC
>.|TRBJ1-5|few|14|TRBV20-1
CSAVDRIGNQPQHF
TGCAGTGCTGTGGACAGAATTGGCAATCAGCCCCAGCATTTT
>.|TRBJ1-2|.|14|TRBV28
CASSPGGGDYGYTF
TGTGCCAGCAGCCCGGGGGGGGGTGACTATGGCTACACCTTC
>TRBD1|TRBJ1-5|many|17|TRBV7-2
CASSAGQGRSRNQPQHF
TGTGCCAGCAGCGCCGGACAGGGGAGATCTCGGAATCAGCCCCAGCATTTT
>.|TRBJ2-7|few|12|TRBV9
CASGTRTYEQYF
TGTGCCAGCGGAACCAGGACGTACGAGCAGTACTTC
>TRBD1|TRBJ1-2|few|15|TRBV6-5
CASSYSTGANYGYTF
TGTGCCAGCAGTTACTCGACAGGGGCTAACTATGGCTACACCTTC
>TRBD1|TRBJ1-1|once|14|TRBV11-3
CASSLAQGEAEAFF
TGTGCCAGCAGCTTAGCCCAGGGGGAGGCTGAAGCTTTCTTT
>.|TRBJ1-2|.|15|TRBV19
CASSIVSVRNYGYTF
TGTGCCAGTAGTATAGTTTCGGTCAGGAACTATGGCTACACCTTC
>.|TRBJ2-3|.|16|TRBV12-3/TRBV12-4
CASSFGGTAATDTQYF
TGTGCCAGCAGTTTTGGGGGGACAGCCGCCACAGATACGCAGTATTTT
>.|TRBJ1-5|few|13|TRBV20-1
CSAARGGDQPQHF
TGCAGTGCCGCGAGGGGGGGAGATCAGCCCCAGCATTTT
>.|TRBJ2-5|many|15|TRBV3-1
CASSQDPRVQETQYF
TGTGCCAGCAGCCAAGATCCCCGGGTCCAAGAGACCCAGTACTTC
>.|TRBJ1-1|many|14|TRBV6-2/TRBV6-3
CASSYFGDSAEAFF
TGTGCCAGCAGTTACTTTGGGGATTCCGCTGAAGCTTTCTTT
>TRBD1|TRBJ2-5|few|12|TRBV20-1
CSARRQGGTQYF
TGCAGTGCCAGAAGACAGGGGGGGACCCAGTACTTC
>TRBD1|TRBJ2-2|few|15|TRBV10-3
CAISEGQGYTGELFF
TGTGCCATCAGTGAAGGACAGGGATACACCGGGGAGCTGTTTTTT
>.|TRBJ2-5|few|15|TRBV6-5
CASSYRTGPQETQYF
TGTGCCAGCAGTTACCGCACAGGACCGCAAGAGACCCAGTACTTC
>.|TRBJ1-5|.|12|TRBV28
CASSLFTGSQHF
TGTGCCAGCAGTTTATTTACCGGGTCCCAGCATTTT
>TRBD1|TRBJ2-1|many|14|TRBV5-1
CASSTGTGGYEQFF
TGCGCCAGCAGCACCGGGACAGGGGGATATGAGCAGTTCTTC
>.|TRBJ2-7|.|13|TRBV7-2
CASSLEAAYEQYF
TGTGCCAGCAGCTTAGAGGCCGCCTACGAGCAGTACTTC
>.|TRBJ2-7|few|12|TRBV21-1
CAGRLQNDEQYF
TGTGCCGGACGACTACAAAATGACGAGCAGTACTTC
>.|TRBJ2-4|many|12|TRBV7-2
CASSLQGNIQYF
TGTGCCAGCAGCTTACAGGGAAACATTCAGTACTTC